The rows below give T cell receptor beta chains drawn from one sample of a study of spatial heterogeneity in lung cancer. TCRdb itself ran the 5' RACE reads through MiXCR, one entry per CDR3 protein. The table shows 60,000 to 65,000 distinct CDR3 sequences, with about 8% occurring only once. This specimen consisted of PBMCs, obtained at surgery. All receptors derive from a female donor with early-stage non-small cell lung cancer. CDR3s include the opening cysteine and the closing phenylalanine or tryptophan. D genes are given only for firm matches. Where a row states a size, it is once, few, many or the class of an expanded clone; other rows omit it.

>NA|15|many|TRBV9|TRBJ1-3
CASSVGGSSGNTIYF
TGTGCCAGCAGCGTTGGCGGTTCCTCTGGAAACACCATATATTTT
>TRBD1|15|NA|TRBV10-3|TRBJ2-6
CAISQGESEANVLTF
TGTGCCATCAGCCAGGGGGAGTCTGAGGCCAACGTCCTGACTTTC
>NA|14|NA|TRBV15|TRBJ1-3
CATSRARNGNTIYF
TGTGCCACCAGCAGAGCCCGAAACGGAAACACCATATATTTT
>NA|14|medium-sized|TRBV7-9|TRBJ1-1
CASSFVEGLTEAFF
TGTGCCAGCAGCTTTGTGGAGGGACTCACTGAAGCTTTCTTT
>NA|17|many|TRBV5-1|TRBJ1-1
CASSLEGDPLLNTEAFF
TGCGCCAGCAGCTTGGAGGGGGATCCTCTCTTGAACACTGAAGCTTTCTTT
>NA|14|many|TRBV27|TRBJ1-5
CASSLSRGNQPQHF
TGTGCCAGCAGTTTATCCAGGGGCAATCAGCCCCAGCATTTT
>NA|16|many|TRBV5-1|TRBJ2-5
CASSFTSSGRQETQYF
TGCGCCAGCAGCTTTACTAGCTCGGGTAGGCAAGAGACCCAGTACTTC
>NA|11|NA|TRBV29-1|TRBJ2-5
CSVEVRETQYF
TGCAGCGTTGAAGTTAGAGAGACCCAGTACTTC
>NA|15|few|TRBV19|TRBJ1-4
CASSSPRGNNEKLFF
TGTGCCAGTAGTTCCCCTCGGGGGAATAATGAAAAACTGTTTTTT
>NA|15|NA|TRBV6-5|TRBJ1-5
CASSSDSYSNQPQHF
TGTGCCAGCAGTTCGGACAGCTATAGCAATCAGCCCCAGCATTTT
>TRBD2|15|few|TRBV5-1|TRBJ2-1
CASSLVAGLADEQFF
TGCGCCAGCAGCTTGGTGGCGGGACTAGCCGATGAGCAGTTCTTC
>TRBD2|14|few|TRBV27|TRBJ2-1
CASRQGLADNEQFF
TGTGCCAGCAGGCAGGGACTAGCCGACAATGAGCAGTTCTTC